The source of this T cell receptor beta chain is a study of T cells expressing NK-cell markers (dated by TCRdb to 2020 to 2022). Describing the broader study: In sorted CD3+CD56+NKG2C+, CD3+CD56+NKG2C- and CD3+CD56-NKG2C+ T-cell subsets from 8 or 9 donors, TCR beta-chain repertoires were profiled. Among the eight sequenced donors, only one was HCMV-seronegative, while the other seven were HCMV-seropositive. The eight sequenced donors were randomly selected healthy volunteers, three men and five women. Sequencing of the libraries produced 2 x 150 bp reads on Illumina HiSeq 2000/2500, MiSeq or NextSeq. The study at large found these results: It remained unclear whether the expanded NKG2C-expressing T cell clones were specific for HCMV antigens. Those dominant clonotypes were again the most abundant among CD3+CD56-NKG2C+ cells in several donors, at roughly 25-65%. In six donors, the dominant CD3+CD56+NKG2C+ clonotypes were among the top 10 CD8+ clonotypes and accounted for 1.0-7.0% of CD8+ T cells.

Reads for this sample came from an Illumina HiSeq 2000. TCR beta cDNA libraries were made by 5'RACE template switching that added a universal primer site and unique molecular identifiers. cDNA synthesis was primed from the TCR beta constant segment and was followed by two successive PCR amplification steps. As for how the authors treated the data: Reads were demultiplexed and grouped by UMI with MIGEC, and clonotypes were assembled and quantified with MiTCR. To remove erroneous sequences, TCR cDNA sequences were retained only when supported by two or more reads. The tcR package was used for downstream repertoire analysis, and clonotypes were matched across fractions by CDR3 nucleotide sequence plus V segment. Antigen specificity was annotated against VDJdb with VDJmatch, allowing one amino acid substitution in CDR3. Following TCRdb reprocessing, every CDR3 protein sequence forms one entry, and DNA is not provided. TCRdb, not the authors, supplied the V and J calls. This sample's table carries some 440,000 distinct CDR3 sequences. Almost 1.5% of the sample is held by the ten biggest clonotypes.

HCMV serostatus was determined by detecting HCMV-specific IgG in serum with a commercial ELISA kit. Peripheral blood mononuclear cells were isolated from blood by Ficoll density gradient centrifugation. Note on this clonotype: It has no known antigen specificity.

This clonotype was obtained from a woman between 45 and 65 years old in good health. Donor details come from another sample of the same person, matched by shared clones. The sequencing sample was made of blood T cells: a sorted CD56 or NKG2C T cell subset, CD4+ or CD8+ T cells, or bulk PBMC T cells (not recorded which).

The CDR3 loop reads CASRSGSYEQYF. The receptor chain draws on TRBV11-1 and TRBJ2-7; the TCRdb D gene call, TRBD2, has no DNA to confirm it. From the cysteine through the phenylalanine, the CDR3 covers 12 amino acids. No DNA is given. CDR1 and CDR2 are drawn from the germline V gene (reference sequence): SGHAT, FQDESV.